The rows below give T cell receptor beta chains drawn from one sample of a study of regulatory T cells in long-lasting Graves disease. Each CDR3 protein is one row after TCRdb ran MiXCR on the multiplex PCR reads. The sample consists of some 450,000 distinct CDR3 sequences, about a quarter of them appearing once. This sample comprised peripheral blood mononuclear cells (PBMCs), obtained when the disease was refractory, from a patient treated with antithyroid drugs. These receptors were collected from a female donor with Graves disease. Each CDR3 is given with its conserved first and last residue. The D gene is left open where the match is weak. Clone size is shown for a subset of rows, as once, few, many or a class of expanded clone.

DNA,CDR3,D,size,V,J
TGTGCCAGCAGTTCCGCGGGGAGTCCCACAGATACGCAGTATTTT,CASSSAGSPTDTQYF,-,-,TRBV27,TRBJ2-3
TGTGCCTGGGTGACTGATTATAATTCACCCCTCCACTTT,CAWVTDYNSPLHF,-,many,TRBV30,TRBJ1-6
TGTGCCAGCAGCTTCGACGTAGCCAAAAACATTCAGTACTTC,CASSFDVAKNIQYF,-,-,TRBV7-9,TRBJ2-4
TGTGCCAGCAGTGCGGGGCTAGAGGGCTACACCTTC,CASSAGLEGYTF,-,many,TRBV28,TRBJ1-2
TGCAGTGCTAAACTAGCGGGCGACTACAATGAGCAGTTCTTC,CSAKLAGDYNEQFF,TRBD2,many,TRBV20-1,TRBJ2-1
TGTGCCAGCAGTTGGTCAGGATCTAACTATGGCTACACCTTC,CASSWSGSNYGYTF,-,many,TRBV6-5,TRBJ1-2
TGTGCCAGCAGCTTAAGTTCGGCGGGAGGAGCGTACGAGCAGTACTTC,CASSLSSAGGAYEQYF,TRBD2,-,TRBV7-3,TRBJ2-7
TGTGCCAGCATCTTAACAGGAAACACTGAAGCTTTCTTT,CASILTGNTEAFF,-,-,TRBV5-5,TRBJ1-1
TGTGCCAGCAGCTTGGGTAGCGGGAGCGAGGAGACCCAGTACTTC,CASSLGSGSEETQYF,TRBD2,-,TRBV5-4,TRBJ2-5
TGTGCCAGCAGCCCGAGCGGGACAGGGGCCGGAGACGCCTACGAGCAGTACTTC,CASSPSGTGAGDAYEQYF,TRBD1,few,TRBV7-2,TRBJ2-7
TGTGCCAGCAGCTTAGATCTCGCGGGGGCAGGCACTGAAGCTTTCTTT,CASSLDLAGAGTEAFF,-,few,TRBV7-9,TRBJ1-1
TGTGCCACCAGTGAGGGGACAGGGGTATTCTACGGGGAGCTGTTTTTT,CATSEGTGVFYGELFF,TRBD1,few,TRBV24-1,TRBJ2-2
TGCAGTGCTAGTTTCGCCAGATCCTACGAGCAGTACTTC,CSASFARSYEQYF,-,few,TRBV20-1,TRBJ2-7
TGTGCCAGCAGTGGATCAGCGACCTACGAGCAGTACTTC,CASSGSATYEQYF,-,-,TRBV25-1,TRBJ2-7
TGTGCCACCATGGCTGGTAGCAATCAGCCCCAGCATTTT,CATMAGSNQPQHF,-,many,TRBV24-1,TRBJ1-5
TGTGCCATCAGCTGGGGACTAGCGGGATCCGGGGAGCTGTTTTTT,CAISWGLAGSGELFF,TRBD2,few,TRBV6-1,TRBJ2-2
TGTGCCAGTGGGACTAGCGGCTACGAGCAGTACTTC,CASGTSGYEQYF,TRBD2,many,TRBV12-3/TRBV12-4,TRBJ2-7
TGCAGCGTTCGGGGGGCAGGTAGCGACGAGCAGTACTTC,CSVRGAGSDEQYF,-,-,TRBV29-1,TRBJ2-7
TGTGCCAGCAGTCCCAGAAGCACTTACTATGGCTACACCTTC,CASSPRSTYYGYTF,-,few,TRBV6-1,TRBJ1-2
TGTGCCAGCAGCCCAGCTCAGGGGAACGACAATCAGCCCCAGCATTTT,CASSPAQGNDNQPQHF,-,-,TRBV7-9,TRBJ1-5
TGTGCCAGCAGTTACCGGACAGGGAGCTACGAGCAGTACTTC,CASSYRTGSYEQYF,TRBD1,many,TRBV6-2/TRBV6-3,TRBJ2-7
TGCAGTGCTTCAGGGGAGGTTAAGGCGGCTTTCTTT,CSASGEVKAAFF,-,-,TRBV20-1,TRBJ1-1
TGCAGTGGACCGGCCCAGGACGGCTCCTACGAGCAGTACTTC,CSGPAQDGSYEQYF,-,-,TRBV20-1,TRBJ2-7
TGTGCCACCAGCAGAGACTCGACTGAAGCTTTCTTT,CATSRDSTEAFF,-,many,TRBV15,TRBJ1-1
TGTGCCAGCAGTTTAGGAGGACAGGGTAGCTATGGCTACACCTTC,CASSLGGQGSYGYTF,TRBD1,many,TRBV12-3/TRBV12-4,TRBJ1-2
TGTGCCAGCAGCCCGCCGGGGACCCCAAAAGAGACCCAGTACTTC,CASSPPGTPKETQYF,-,many,TRBV7-8,TRBJ2-5
TGTGCCAGCAGCTTAAGACAGGGGGTGGATGGCTACACCTTC,CASSLRQGVDGYTF,TRBD1,-,TRBV7-2,TRBJ1-2
TGTGCCAGCAGTTTATCCGGGCTATATCTCCACTTT,CASSLSGLYLHF,-,many,TRBV12-3/TRBV12-4,TRBJ1-6
TGTGCCAGCAGCCAAGATCTGATCTACGAGCAGTACTTC,CASSQDLIYEQYF,-,-,TRBV3-1,TRBJ2-7
TGTGCCAGCAGTTTCCGGAGCATAAATGGCTACACCTTC,CASSFRSINGYTF,-,many,TRBV28,TRBJ1-2
TGTGCCAGCAGCGTCGAGCCCCTCGGGAATGGCGAGCAGTACTTC,CASSVEPLGNGEQYF,-,-,TRBV9,TRBJ2-7
TGCGCCAGCAGCCAAGATTCGGCGGGGGGCGCCTCCTACGAGCAGTACTTC,CASSQDSAGGASYEQYF,TRBD2,-,TRBV4-3,TRBJ2-7
TGTGCCAGCAGCTTACAAAGGCTAACAGACTCCTACGAGCAGTACTTC,CASSLQRLTDSYEQYF,-,-,TRBV7-2,TRBJ2-7
TGTGCCAGTAGTAACCAGGGAAGGGATCAGCCCCAGCATTTT,CASSNQGRDQPQHF,-,many,TRBV19,TRBJ1-5
TGTGCCAGCAGCCCATCCCTAAACACCGGGGAGCTGTTTTTT,CASSPSLNTGELFF,-,few,TRBV14,TRBJ2-2
TGTGCCAGCACCTACGGGACAGGGGACGAGCAGTACTTC,CASTYGTGDEQYF,TRBD1,-,TRBV28,TRBJ2-7
TGCGCCAGCAGCACCACCCCAGGGCGGGAAGAGACCCAGTACTTC,CASSTTPGREETQYF,-,once,TRBV5-1,TRBJ2-5
TGTGCCAGCAGAGGCCCTGGACAGGGCTACGAGCAGTACTTC,CASRGPGQGYEQYF,TRBD1,many,TRBV28,TRBJ2-7
TGCGCCAGCAGCCAAGAACAGGGGCGCCAAGAGACCCAGTACTTC,CASSQEQGRQETQYF,TRBD1,few,TRBV4-1,TRBJ2-5
TGCAGTGCAGAAGGACGGCCCTCTGGGGCCAACGTCCTGACTTTC,CSAEGRPSGANVLTF,-,-,TRBV20-1,TRBJ2-6
TGCAGCGGGATGGGACAATCACCTCCCTACGAGCAGTACTTC,CSGMGQSPPYEQYF,-,few,TRBV29-1,TRBJ2-7
TGCGCCAGCAGCTTTGGGGGCCAGAACACTGAAGCTTTCTTT,CASSFGGQNTEAFF,-,many,TRBV5-1,TRBJ1-1
TGTGCCAGCAGTGAAGAGGGACAGGGCTATGGCTACACCTTC,CASSEEGQGYGYTF,TRBD1,many,TRBV2,TRBJ1-2
TGCAGTGCTAGATCGGACGGTAACTATGGCTACACCTTC,CSARSDGNYGYTF,-,few,TRBV20-1,TRBJ1-2
TGCAGTGCTAGAGATCAACTAGCTGAAGAGACCCAGTACTTC,CSARDQLAEETQYF,-,many,TRBV20-1,TRBJ2-5
TGTGCCAGCAGCCGGACTAGCGGGAGAATTCGGAACACCGGGGAGCTGTTTTTT,CASSRTSGRIRNTGELFF,TRBD2,few,TRBV27,TRBJ2-2
TGTGCCAGTAGCAATCTATTGGGCACTGAAGCTTTCTTT,CASSNLLGTEAFF,-,-,TRBV19,TRBJ1-1
TGTGCCAGTAGTTACGGGGGGAATGGCTACACCTTC,CASSYGGNGYTF,-,-,TRBV19,TRBJ1-2
TGTGCCAGCAGTCAAGGGGGGCTCGGTGAAAAACTGTTTTTT,CASSQGGLGEKLFF,-,many,TRBV7-2,TRBJ1-4
TGTGCCTGGAGCCAGAATGACTACGAGCAGTACTTC,CAWSQNDYEQYF,-,-,TRBV30,TRBJ2-7
TGTGCCAGCAGTCAAGGTTCCTTCTACGAGCAGTACTTC,CASSQGSFYEQYF,-,-,TRBV27,TRBJ2-7
TGTGCCAGCAGCTTAGCTCCTGAAAGCTCCTACGAGCAGTACTTC,CASSLAPESSYEQYF,-,many,TRBV7-9,TRBJ2-7
TGTGCCTGGAGTGTACTACTAACCGGGACAGGTCCCTACGAGCAGTACTTC,CAWSVLLTGTGPYEQYF,TRBD1,-,TRBV30,TRBJ2-7
TGTGCCTGGAGCTACCCGCGCGGGAGGGCCACCTACGAGCAGTACTTC,CAWSYPRGRATYEQYF,TRBD2,many,TRBV30,TRBJ2-7